These T cell receptor beta chains were read from a single sample in a study of T cells in Graves' hyperthyroidism and ophthalmopathy. One entry per CDR3 protein results from TCRdb running MiXCR on the multiplex PCR reads. The sample has around 690,000 distinct CDR3 sequences; roughly 17% are singletons. Sequenced input: blood. The receptors shown here come from a man in his fifties with Graves' hyperthyroidism. Each CDR3 is given with its conserved first and last residue. A D gene is named only where the DNA matches it firmly. Clone size appears in some rows only: once, few, many, or a class for an expanded clone.

D gene,clone size,V gene,J gene,CDR3 DNA,CDR3 protein
-,many,TRBV28,TRBJ2-1,TGTGCCAGCAGTTTTATAGGACGGGGCGTCAATGAGCAGTTCTTC,CASSFIGRGVNEQFF
-,many,TRBV27,TRBJ1-5,TGTGCCAGCAGCCCCCTCAATCAGCCCCAGCATTTT,CASSPLNQPQHF
-,many,TRBV19,TRBJ2-7,TGTGCCAGTAGTCCTGCGACCCTCTCCTACGAGCAGTACTTC,CASSPATLSYEQYF
TRBD1,many,TRBV10-3,TRBJ2-5,TGTGCCATCAGTGAGGCCGGGACAGGGATTCGGTACTTC,CAISEAGTGIRYF
TRBD2,-,TRBV29-1,TRBJ2-3,TGCAGCGCTGAGACTAGCGGAAGAACGCAGTATTTT,CSAETSGRTQYF
TRBD1,many,TRBV28,TRBJ1-2,TGTGCCAGCAGTCGACAGGGGGCCATTGTCTATGGCTACACCTTC,CASSRQGAIVYGYTF
-,-,TRBV20-1,TRBJ1-1,TGCAGTGCCCAACAGAGATTGAACACTGAAGCTTTCTTT,CSAQQRLNTEAFF
TRBD1,many,TRBV20-1,TRBJ2-7,TGCAGTGCTAACCCGGGACAGGGAATAGTTTACGAGCAGTACTTC,CSANPGQGIVYEQYF
-,many,TRBV3-1,TRBJ1-2,TGTGCCAGCAGCCCCCCTTTGGGGATTGGCTACACCTTC,CASSPPLGIGYTF
TRBD1,many,TRBV5-1,TRBJ2-1,TGCGCCAGCAGAAATGAGTGGGACAGCTACAATGAGCAGTTCTTC,CASRNEWDSYNEQFF
TRBD2,many,TRBV7-9,TRBJ2-1,TGTGCCAGCAGCTTAGCGTATGGGACTAGCGGGAGGAATGAGCAGTTCTTC,CASSLAYGTSGRNEQFF
TRBD2,-,TRBV6-5,TRBJ2-3,TGTGCCAGCAGTTACTCTTTCGGGACTAGTGCAGATACGCAGTATTTT,CASSYSFGTSADTQYF
-,-,TRBV4-3,TRBJ2-5,TGCGCCAGCAGCCAGATCGCCAGGGGAGGAGAGACCCAGTACTTC,CASSQIARGGETQYF
TRBD1,-,TRBV5-5,TRBJ2-4,TGTGCCAGCAGACTTCGACAGGGGGCCGATTTCCAAAACATTCAGTACTTC,CASRLRQGADFQNIQYF
-,few,TRBV29-1,TRBJ2-7,TGCAGCGTTGAACAGAATTTATTTCCCTACGAGCAGTACTTC,CSVEQNLFPYEQYF
TRBD2,many,TRBV24-1,TRBJ2-2,TGTGCCACGCAGCGGGACTATAACAACGGGGAGCTGTTTTTT,CATQRDYNNGELFF
-,few,TRBV19,TRBJ1-2,TGTGCCAGTACCCCTAGCGGGGTGGCAATCTATGGCTACACCTTC,CASTPSGVAIYGYTF
-,-,TRBV9,TRBJ1-2,TGTGCCAGCAGCCCCCGAGGGGGGGGGAACTATGGCTACACCTTC,CASSPRGGGNYGYTF
TRBD2,many,TRBV3-1,TRBJ2-7,TGTGCCAGCAGGGCCAGCGGGAGCTCCTACGAGCAGTACTTC,CASRASGSSYEQYF
-,many,TRBV3-1,TRBJ2-5,TGTGCCAGCAGCCAGACGGTACAGGGTACGCAGACCCAGTACTTC,CASSQTVQGTQTQYF
-,few,TRBV30,TRBJ1-1,TGTGCCTGCCCCGCCCGGGGCAGGGATACTGAAGCTTTCTTT,CACPARGRDTEAFF
-,few,TRBV27,TRBJ1-3,TGTGCCAGCAGTATACATGGAAACTCTGGAAACACCATATATTTT,CASSIHGNSGNTIYF